Included here is one T cell receptor beta chain sequence, with context. What it binds is not known. This record comes from a study of early T cells in non-severe SARS-CoV-2 infection. Study in general: Sequencing used unsorted whole-blood bulk RNA, so chains lack pairing.

Researchers attached unique molecular identifiers to individual cDNA molecules. TCRdb reanalysed the 5' RACE reads using MiXCR and keeps one entry per CDR3 protein. The sample carries some 96,000 distinct CDR3 sequences, 13% recorded once. The CDR3 totals 16 residues. Germline values: CDR1 SGHKS, CDR2 YYEKEE (reference sequence). V lost 1 base, J lost 5 bases, and 6 bases stayed unmatched. Overall study findings and caveats: A preference for anti-spike CD8 responses marked VDJdb matching, which missed private and CD4 specificities.

The sample was whole blood. This TCR came from an adult who was a healthcare worker with PCR-confirmed SARS-CoV-2 infection or an uninfected control (not recorded which). The genes are TRBV5-5 and TRBJ1-6, with 7 positions matching TRBD1. CDR3 DNA sequence: TGTGCCAGCAGCTTGACCGGGACAGAAAATAATTCACCCCTCCACTTT. Its protein product is CASSLTGTENNSPLHF.